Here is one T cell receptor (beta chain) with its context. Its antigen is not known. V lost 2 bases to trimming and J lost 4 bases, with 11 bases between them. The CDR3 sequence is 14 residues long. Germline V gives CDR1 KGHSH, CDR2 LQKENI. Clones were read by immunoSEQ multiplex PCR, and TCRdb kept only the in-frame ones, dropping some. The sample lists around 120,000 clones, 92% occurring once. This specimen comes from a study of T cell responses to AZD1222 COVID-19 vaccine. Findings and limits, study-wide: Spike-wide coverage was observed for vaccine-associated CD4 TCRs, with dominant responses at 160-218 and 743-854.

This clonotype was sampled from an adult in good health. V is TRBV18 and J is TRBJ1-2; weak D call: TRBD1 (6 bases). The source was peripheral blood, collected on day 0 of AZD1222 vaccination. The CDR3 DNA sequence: TGTGCCAGCTCACCAGCAGGGGCTATCTATGGCTACACCTTC. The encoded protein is CASSPAGAIYGYTF.